These T cell receptor beta chains were read from a single sample in a study of T cell responses to AZD1222 COVID-19 vaccine. Assay used: immunoSEQ multiplex PCR; TCRdb lists only in-frame clones, some missing. The sample lists roughly 110,000 clones; about 92% were seen once. The input for sequencing was peripheral blood, taken 28 days after the second AZD1222 dose. These receptors originate from an adult who received the AZD1222 COVID-19 vaccine. Both conserved end residues are part of each CDR3. The D gene is left open where the match is weak. Only part of the rows carry a size: once, few, many, or a class if the clone is expanded.

d_gene	abundance	j_gene	v_gene	CDR3nt	CDR3aa
.	.	TRBJ2-1	TRBV11-2	TGTGCCAGCAGCTTAGATCTCGATCGTGAGCAGTTCTTC	CASSLDLDREQFF
TRBD1	.	TRBJ1-1	TRBV4-3	TGCGCCAGCAGCCAAGATCTCCCAGGGACAGGGGGATGGAACACTGAAGCTTTCTTT	CASSQDLPGTGGWNTEAFF
TRBD1	once	TRBJ2-2	TRBV11-2	TGTGCCAGCAGCACCAGGGGGAGCAACACCGGGGAGCTGTTTTTT	CASSTRGSNTGELFF
.	.	TRBJ1-2	TRBV10-1	TGCGCCAGCAGTGAAGGGCAGCGGCCAGATGGCTACACCTTC	CASSEGQRPDGYTF
.	few	TRBJ2-7	TRBV20-1	TGCAGTGCTAGTGCCCAGCGGGTTCCCTCCTACGAGCAGTACTTC	CSASAQRVPSYEQYF
.	once	TRBJ2-2	TRBV10-3	TGTGCCATCAGCCCGCTAGCGACCTCCAACACCGGGGAGCTGTTTTTT	CAISPLATSNTGELFF
.	.	TRBJ2-2	TRBV2	TGTGCCAGCAGTGTAGAGGTTCCCCCTCCCGGGGAGCTGTTTTTT	CASSVEVPPPGELFF
.	.	TRBJ2-7	TRBV11-2	TGTGCCAGCAGCTCAGTAGGGGTGGGCCACGAGCAGTACTTC	CASSSVGVGHEQYF
TRBD1	.	TRBJ1-3	TRBV11-2	TGTGCCAGCAGGACAGGGACTGGAAACACCATATATTTT	CASRTGTGNTIYF
.	.	TRBJ2-7	TRBV7-9	TGTGCCAGCAGCTCAGGTACCCATGCCTCCTACGAGCAGTACTTC	CASSSGTHASYEQYF
.	.	TRBJ2-7	TRBV2	TGTGCCAGCAGCCAGGGCGCCTACGAGCAGTACTTC	CASSQGAYEQYF
TRBD1	.	TRBJ1-3	TRBV9	TGTGCCAGCAGCGTGGAAGGGGGCGGCGGAAACACCATATATTTT	CASSVEGGGGNTIYF
.	.	TRBJ1-2	TRBV15	TGTGCCACCAGCAGAGATGTTTCAGTGAGCTATGGCTACACCTTC	CATSRDVSVSYGYTF
.	.	TRBJ1-5	TRBV5-5	TGTGCCAGCAGCTTTGACGCTTCTTTCGTGGGACCTAATCAGCCCCAGCATTTT	CASSFDASFVGPNQPQHF
.	.	TRBJ1-4	TRBV5-6	TGTGCCAGCAGCTTACGACTGGGAGGGAATGAAAAACTGTTTTTT	CASSLRLGGNEKLFF
TRBD1	few	TRBJ1-5	TRBV7-9	TGTGCCAGCAGCAGCGACAGGGCAGCGTGGGCCCAGCATTTT	CASSSDRAAWAQHF
TRBD2	.	TRBJ2-1	TRBV7-8	TGTGCCAGCAGCCAAGGCGGCGGGGGGCGAATAAACAATGAGCAGTTCTTC	CASSQGGGGRINNEQFF
.	.	TRBJ2-1	TRBV18	TGTGCCAGCTCAAGACTAGGGTCCTACAATGAGCAGTTCTTC	CASSRLGSYNEQFF
.	.	TRBJ1-4	TRBV13	TGTGCCAGCAGCACCCGACAGGAGGGGGCTAATGAAAAACTGTTTTTT	CASSTRQEGANEKLFF
.	.	TRBJ2-7	TRBV5-1	TGCGCCAGCAGGACTCTGGGTGCCTACGAGCAGTACTTC	CASRTLGAYEQYF
.	.	TRBJ1-3	TRBV5-6	TGTGCCAGCAGCTTAGCTGGTTCCAGTTTCACCATATATTTT	CASSLAGSSFTIYF
TRBD1	.	TRBJ2-5	TRBV5-4	TGTGCCAGCAGCTCGTTCGACAGGGGCCTTGTGACCCAGTACTTC	CASSSFDRGLVTQYF
TRBD1	.	TRBJ1-4	TRBV28	TGTGCCAGCAGCAACAGGGGACCTAATGAAAAACTGTTTTTT	CASSNRGPNEKLFF
TRBD1	.	TRBJ2-2	TRBV29-1	TGCAGCGTTTCTCCGGGACAGGGGGCTTCGGGGACCGGGGAGCTGTTTTTT	CSVSPGQGASGTGELFF
.	.	TRBJ2-2	TRBV10-3	TGTGCCATCAGTGAGTTCGAGGCCTACACCGGGGAGCTGTTTTTT	CAISEFEAYTGELFF
TRBD1	.	TRBJ1-4	TRBV11-2	TGTGCCAGCAGCCGTCCCGGGACAGGGTTGGTGCACGATGAAAAACTGTTTTTT	CASSRPGTGLVHDEKLFF
TRBD1	.	TRBJ2-7	TRBV27	TGTGCCAGCAGTGGGGGACAGCCGGCCCCAATTTCCTACGAGCAGTACTTC	CASSGGQPAPISYEQYF
.	.	TRBJ2-1	TRBV11-2	TGTGCCAGCAGTTCCGGGACGACCACTGAGCAGTTCTTC	CASSSGTTTEQFF
.	.	TRBJ1-4	TRBV7-8	TGTGCCAGCAGCACCGGGACGGCTGCAACTAATGAAAAACTGTTTTTT	CASSTGTAATNEKLFF
.	.	TRBJ1-2	TRBV7-2	TGTGCCAGCAGCTCCTTGGACAGAAACTATGGCTACACCTTC	CASSSLDRNYGYTF
TRBD1	.	TRBJ1-4	TRBV28	TGTGCCAGCAGTTCCCATGGACAGGGTGATGAAAAACTGTTTTTT	CASSSHGQGDEKLFF
TRBD2	.	TRBJ2-4	TRBV6-1	TGTGCCAGCAGTGAACTCGTGGCGACTAGCGGGGGGGCGAGAGCCAAAAACATTCAGTACTTC	CASSELVATSGGARAKNIQYF
TRBD2	.	TRBJ2-5	TRBV7-2	TGTGCCAGCAGCTTAATAGCGGGATATAAAGAGACCCAGTACTTC	CASSLIAGYKETQYF
.	.	TRBJ1-2	TRBV4-3	TGCGCCAGCAGCCGAGATGGCATTAACTATGGCTACACCTTC	CASSRDGINYGYTF
.	.	TRBJ1-4	TRBV28	TGTGCCAGCAGTTCCCGGCGGACGAATGAAAAACTGTTTTTT	CASSSRRTNEKLFF
.	.	TRBJ2-7	TRBV7-9	TGTGCCAGCAGCTTAGCGTGGCAGGATTCTTCCTACGAGCAGTACTTC	CASSLAWQDSSYEQYF
.	.	TRBJ2-7	TRBV2	TGTGCCAGCAGTGAAGAACCGGGACAAAATTACGAGCAGTACTTC	CASSEEPGQNYEQYF
TRBD1	.	TRBJ1-1	TRBV7-3	TGTGCCAGCAGCTTGGGACAGGGAAACACTGAAGCTTTCTTT	CASSLGQGNTEAFF
.	.	TRBJ2-2	TRBV15	TGTGCCACCAGCAGAGGGGGGCTCGGCGGGGAGCTGTTTTTT	CATSRGGLGGELFF
.	once	TRBJ2-7	TRBV2	TGTGCCAGCAGTGAATTGGGCTACGAGCAGTACTTC	CASSELGYEQYF
.	.	TRBJ2-2	TRBV9	TGTGCCAGCAGCGATGAGGGACATTACACCGGGGAGCTGTTTTTT	CASSDEGHYTGELFF
.	.	TRBJ2-1	TRBV12-5	TGTGCTAGTGGCCCCCCGGACCCACGGAATGAGCAGTTCTTC	CASGPPDPRNEQFF
.	.	TRBJ1-6	TRBV25-1	TGTGCCAGCAGTGGTATAGGGGATAATTCACCCCTCCACTTT	CASSGIGDNSPLHF
TRBD2	.	TRBJ2-1	TRBV24-1	TGTGCCACCAGTGCGGGTATAGCGGGGAGCTCCTACAATGAGCAGTTCTTC	CATSAGIAGSSYNEQFF
.	.	TRBJ2-5	TRBV7-8	TGTGCCAGCAAAGCCCCTCGGGGGGAGACCCAGTACTTC	CASKAPRGETQYF
.	.	TRBJ1-4	TRBV7-9	TGTGCCAGCAGCCCGGACCACATCGTTAATGAAAAACTGTTTTTT	CASSPDHIVNEKLFF
TRBD2	.	TRBJ2-1	TRBV7-6	TGTGCCAGCAGCTTAACTAGCGGGGGCGTCCAATTACCGTTCTTC	CASSLTSGGVQLPFF
.	.	TRBJ1-2	TRBV5-1	TGCGCCAGCAGCTTGGGCAGTTATGGCTACACCTTC	CASSLGSYGYTF
.	.	TRBJ1-1	TRBV3-1/TRBV3-2	TGTGCCAGCAGCCAAGTTTGGGGGGATGAAGCTTTCTTT	CASSQVWGDEAFF
.	once	TRBJ1-5	TRBV12-5	TGTGCTAGTGGTTCCGGGGCGGACAATCAGCCCCAGCATTTT	CASGSGADNQPQHF
.	few	TRBJ2-7	TRBV4-3	TGCGCCAGCAGCGTGGCAGCCACCGGGTACGAGCAGTACTTC	CASSVAATGYEQYF
.	.	TRBJ2-1	TRBV5-1	TGCGCCAGCAGCTTGACAACAGACCCTTACAATGAGCAGTTCTTC	CASSLTTDPYNEQFF
.	.	TRBJ2-3	TRBV6-5	TGTGCCAGCAGCCAGCAGGGAACTAGCACAGATACGCAGTATTTT	CASSQQGTSTDTQYF
.	.	TRBJ1-5	TRBV19	TGTGCCAGTAGCCAGGGTTTTATCCAGCCCCAGCATTTT	CASSQGFIQPQHF
.	.	TRBJ1-5	TRBV12-2	TGTGCAAGTCGCTTAGAGGGGAGGAATCAGCCCCAGCATTTT	CASRLEGRNQPQHF